A single sample gave rise to the 4 T cell receptor beta chains below, sequenced in a study of T cells in Graves' hyperthyroidism and ophthalmopathy. It was RNA transcripts that yielded the amplified TCR beta CDR3 regions. A first-round RT-PCR of the TCR CDR3 used the HTBI primer set. MiXCR, run by TCRdb on the multiplex PCR reads, gives a single entry per CDR3 protein. Of around 350,000 distinct CDR3 sequences detected, roughly 13% appear once; the ten largest clones hold around 9.2%. The sample was blood. The receptors shown here come from a woman between 18 and 30 years old with Graves' hyperthyroidism.

This clonotype was counted at least ten times. The chain employs TRBV28 and TRBJ1-4, with 9 bases fitting TRBD1. This CDR3 comprises 16 residues. Germline-derived CDR1 and CDR2 are MDHEN and SYDVKM. The V segment lost 5 bases and the J segment 7 bases; nucleotides outside the gene matches: 11. The CDR3 loop is CASSQGQGVVGEKLFF. CDR3 nucleotide sequence: TGTGCCAGCAGTCAGGGACAGGGCGTAGTGGGTGAAAAACTGTTTTTT. The complete variable domain, with remaining parts taken from reference TRBV28 and TRBJ1-4, reads DVKVTQSSRYLVKRTGEKVFLECVQDMDHENMFWYRQDPGLGLRLIYFSYDVKMKEKGDIPEGYSVSREKKERFSLILESASTNQTSMYLCASSQGQGVVGEKLFFGSGTQLSVL.

The sample holds many counts of this clonotype. The rearrangement joins TRBV20-1 to TRBJ2-1, with 11 bases aligning to TRBD2. The CDR3 is 14 amino acids. J gave up 6 bases and V 4 bases, and 5 bases lay outside the gene matches. From germline, CDR1 is DFQATT and CDR2 SNEGSKA (reference sequence). The CDR3 loop is CSANSGRASNEQFF. In nucleotides, the CDR3 is TGCAGTGCTAATAGCGGGAGGGCATCCAATGAGCAGTTCTTC.

This clonotype has ten or more counts. The V call is TRBV5-1, the J call TRBJ2-3; D possibly corresponds to TRBD1 (7 bases). Trimming stripped 0 bases from V and 0 bases from J, with 11 bases between. Germline V gene sequence: CDR1 SGHRS, CDR2 YFSETQ. The CDR3 length is 16 residues. The CDR3 DNA sequence: TGCGCCAGCAGCTTGGAGGAGGGGGCTAGCACAGATACGCAGTATTTT. Translated: CASSLEEGASTDTQYF.

This clonotype was seen a handful of times. This sequence may be a read error, since a much larger clone differs from it by one base. The J gene is TRBJ1-3, the V gene TRBV18, with D hard to call. Germline CDR1 KGHSH, CDR2 LQKENI. CDR3 length: 15 amino acids. V dropped 5 bases and J dropped 3 bases, with 14 bases sitting between them. Here the CDR3 DNA reads TGTGCCAGCTCATCGGAAGAGAGCTATGGAAACACCATATATTTT. It translates to CASSSEESYGNTIYF.